This section outlines one TCR beta chain sequence together with its context. The sample is drawn from a study of blood T cell repertoires in COVID-19. Study-wide background: COVID-19 samples collected from the United States, Italy and Spain covered acute and convalescent phases.

V shed 0 bases and J shed 6 bases, with 7 bases lying between them. The CDR3 is made up of 13 amino acids. The V gene's germline CDR1 is SGHAT and CDR2 FQNNGV. Original handling: Nucleated cell number was recorded as an estimate derived from reference gene primer amplification. The data were produced by immunoSEQ multiplex PCR, yet TCRdb's version contains in-frame clones alone and is incomplete. The V and J calls and clone size are taken from that table; D and trimming were inferred from the DNA. The sample gives about 30,000 clones, about 91% of which show up once; 9.5% to 10% is in the top ten. The chain recombines TRBV11-2 with TRBJ2-3, with D perhaps TRBD1 (5 bases). Input material: peripheral blood. This receptor was taken from a human donor with active COVID-19. The donor label of this sample is uncertain. The CDR3 loop is CASSLDQGDTQYF. The DNA for the CDR3 is TGTGCCAGCAGCTTAGATCAGGGCGATACGCAGTATTTT.